These 30 T cell receptor beta chains originate from one sample sequenced in a study of cytomegalovirus exposure and HLA in healthy donors. PCR was performed using 60 Vbeta and 13 Jbeta primers. This table comes from immunoSEQ multiplex PCR, and its TCRdb copy is limited to in-frame clones, with some not included. The table has 110,000 or so clones, 77% seen once; the top ten hold 5.8%. Sequenced material: PBMCs. These receptors all stem from a man in his late teens or twenties in good health and CMV-seropositive.

The chain uses TRBV7-3 and TRBJ1-2, with TRBD1 identical over 9 bases. Germline loops: CDR1 SGHTA, CDR2 FQGTGA. The V and J ends lost 4 bases and 8 bases, in that order; junction bases with no gene match: 5. There are 13 residues in the CDR3. The CDR3 DNA reads as TGTGCCAGCAGCTACGGACAGGGGACGGGCTACACCTTC. Residues: CASSYGQGTGYTF.

This clone came up once. CDR3 in DNA: TGCGCCAGCAGCTTATCCAGGCCTGGAAACACCATATATTTT. As protein: CASSLSRPGNTIYF. This chain joins TRBV5-1 and TRBJ1-3; the D is unclear. CDR1 SGHRS and CDR2 YFSETQ come from the germline V gene. This CDR3 has 14 amino acids. The germline V and J ends were trimmed by 2 bases and 2 bases, with 8 bases remaining between them. The variable domain in full, completed from reference TRBV5-1 and TRBJ1-3, reads KAGVTQTPRYLIKTRGQQVTLSCSPISGHRSVSWYQQTPGQGLQFLFEYFSETQRNKGNFPGRFSGRQFSNSRSEMNVSTLELGDSALYLCASSLSRPGNTIYFGEGSWLTVV.

The chain recombines TRBV6-5 with TRBJ2-7, with D unclear. V lost 6 bases and J 0 bases, leaving 12 bases between the germline ends. Germline CDR1 is MNHEY and CDR2 is SVGAGI. The CDR3 has 14 amino acids. DNA for the CDR3: TGTGCCAGCAGCCAAACTTATAGCTCCTACGAGCAGTACTTC. Translation: CASSQTYSSYEQYF.

V is TRBV5-1 and J is TRBJ2-5; 7 positions match TRBD1. The DNA end favors TRBJ2-7, so the J call may be wrong. CDR3 size: 15 residues. The germline V gene encodes CDR1 SGHRS and CDR2 YFSETQ. CDR3 DNA sequence: TGCGCCAGCAGCTTGAATCCAGGGGGTAGCTACGAGCAGTACTTC. Its protein is CASSLNPGGSYEQYF.

This clone was recorded a few times. The V call is TRBV2, the J call TRBJ2-2; 11 bases fit TRBD2. The CDR3 length is 16 residues. Germline CDR1 reads SNHLY; CDR2 reads FYNNEI. The J segment lost 5 bases and the V segment lost 6 bases, leaving 8 bases of the junction unmatched. CDR3: CASSVTSGSSTGELFF. CDR3 nucleotides: TGTGCCAGCAGCGTCACTAGCGGGAGTAGTACCGGGGAGCTGTTTTTT. The full variable domain, completed using reference TRBV2 and TRBJ2-2, is EPEVTQTPSHQVTQMGQEVILRCVPISNHLYFYWYRQILGQKVEFLVSFYNNEISEKSEIFDDQFSVERPDGSNFTLKIRSTKLEDSAMYFCASSVTSGSSTGELFFGEGSRLTVL.

The chain couples TRBV18 to TRBJ1-5; 8 nucleotides match TRBD1. Germline V gives CDR1 KGHSH, CDR2 LQKENI. The length of the CDR3 is 15 residues. J gave up 0 bases and V 5 bases, and 3 bases lay outside the gene matches. CDR3 amino acids: CASSATGDSNQPQHF. CDR3 in DNA: TGTGCCAGCTCAGCGACAGGGGATAGCAATCAGCCCCAGCATTTT.

V usage is TRBV5-1 and J usage is TRBJ1-5; tentative D call: TRBD1 (6 bases). Trimming removed 2 bases from V and 7 bases from J, with 13 bases in between. CDR3 length: 14 residues. Germline V CDR1 and CDR2: SGHRS, YFSETQ. This CDR3 reads CASSFSGEGQPQHF. CDR3 coding DNA: TGCGCCAGCAGCTTCTCAGGGGAGGGACAGCCCCAGCATTTT. The full variable domain, in which reference TRBV5-1 and TRBJ1-5 provide the parts outside the CDR3, is KAGVTQTPRYLIKTRGQQVTLSCSPISGHRSVSWYQQTPGQGLQFLFEYFSETQRNKGNFPGRFSGRQFSNSRSEMNVSTLELGDSALYLCASSFSGEGQPQHFGDGTRLSIL.

The rearrangement joins TRBV30 to TRBJ1-5; TRBD1 might be the D (6 bases). CDR3 length equals 13 residues. V lost 0 bases to trimming and J lost 6 bases, with 9 bases between them. Germline V gene lookup returns CDR1 GTSNPN and CDR2 SVGIG (reference sequence). The CDR3 protein is CAWSVQGGQPQHF. In DNA form, the CDR3 reads TGTGCCTGGAGTGTACAGGGTGGTCAGCCCCAGCATTTT.

The chain links TRBV5-1 to TRBJ2-3, with TRBD1 identical over 7 bases. The trim removed 0 bases at V and 7 bases at J, leaving 5 bases unmatched. This CDR3 spans 14 amino acids. Looked up from germline, CDR1 is SGHRS and CDR2 is YFSETQ. CDR3 nucleotides: TGCGCCAGCAGCTTGGACTCACAGGGGTATACGCAGTATTTT. Translating it yields CASSLDSQGYTQYF.

The chain carries TRBV7-9 and TRBJ1-5, with 8 nucleotides matching TRBD1. V was clipped by 6 bases and J by 6 bases; unmatched bases: 7. Germline V gene sequence: CDR1 SEHNR, CDR2 FQNEAQ (reference sequence). CDR3 size: 14 residues. CDR3 nucleotide sequence: TGTGCCAGCAGTTCTCAGGGGGCTTCTCAGCCCCAGCATTTT. This gives the protein CASSSQGASQPQHF.

The genes are TRBV6-5 and TRBJ1-3, with D perhaps TRBD1 (6 bases). The V end lost 9 bases, the J end lost 0 bases, and 15 bases lay between the germline ends. Germline V gene data show CDR1 as MNHEY and CDR2 as SVGAGI. The CDR3 extends over 15 amino acids. DNA of the CDR3: TGTGCCAGTAGAGCCGACAGGAGCTCTGGAAACACCATATATTTT. It yields the protein CASRADRSSGNTIYF.

The chain carries TRBV9 and TRBJ1-3, with D tentatively TRBD1 (5 bases). In germline, CDR1 is SGDLS, CDR2 YYNGEE. V lost 4 bases, J lost 2 bases, and 13 bases lay in between. The CDR3 has 15 residues. The DNA for the CDR3 is TGTGCCAGCAGCCCGGTGGGGGGGACTGGAAACACCATATATTTT. Amino acid sequence: CASSPVGGTGNTIYF.

This clone showed up just once. This chain links TRBV4-1 with TRBJ1-2, with 8 bases that match TRBD1. V trimming: 2 bases; J trimming: 8 bases; junction bases outside the gene matches: 7. From germline, CDR1 is MGHRA and CDR2 YSYEKL. The CDR3 sequence is 14 residues long. Here the CDR3 DNA reads TGCGCCAGCAGCCAACTCACAGGGGGAAAAGGCTACACCTTC. Its translation: CASSQLTGGKGYTF.

On this clone itself: One junction end does not reproduce the germline sequence, and a read error may be involved. The chain is built from TRBV20-1 and TRBJ1-2; no firm D call. Germline assignment: CDR1 DFQATT and CDR2 SNEGSKA (reference sequence). CDR3 length: 9 residues. Written as DNA, the CDR3 is TGCAGTGCGCCGGAGGGTGTCTCCTTC. Amino acids: CSAPEGVSF.

This clone appeared a few times. The chain joins TRBV7-9 to TRBJ1-1; 7 bases are shared with TRBD1. Germline V gene data show CDR1 as SEHNR and CDR2 as FQNEAQ (reference sequence). The CDR3 is made up of 13 amino acids. J gave up 1 base and V 5 bases, and 1 base lay outside the gene matches. CDR3: CASSKGANTEAFF. The CDR3 DNA reads TGTGCCAGCAGCAAGGGGGCGAACACTGAAGCTTTCTTT. Looking up the rest from reference TRBV7-9 and TRBJ1-1 gives the full variable domain: DTGVSQNPRHKITKRGQNVTFRCDPISEHNRLYWYRQTLGQGPEFLTYFQNEAQLEKSRLLSDRFSAERPKGSFSTLEIQRTEQGDSAMYLCASSKGANTEAFFGQGTRLTVV.

This chain connects TRBV4-1 to TRBJ1-6; unclear D gene. The CDR3 runs to 14 residues. Germline V gives CDR1 MGHRA, CDR2 YSYEKL. Trimming cost V 1 base and J 5 bases, with 6 bases left between them. The DNA for the CDR3 is TGCGCCAGCAGCCAAGCCGGGGATAATTCACCCCTCCACTTT. Translated: CASSQAGDNSPLHF.

The chain has TRBV5-1 and TRBJ1-1, with 12 nucleotides matching TRBD1. This CDR3 region has 15 residues. J was trimmed by 6 bases and V by 4 bases; bases with no gene match: 7. Germline V gives CDR1 SGHRS, CDR2 YFSETQ. DNA of the CDR3: TGCGCCAGCAGCGGGGGGACAGGGGGCTTCGCTGAAGCTTTCTTT. This translates into CASSGGTGGFAEAFF.

V usage is TRBV27 and J usage is TRBJ2-7; 9 bases fit TRBD2. J lost 2 bases, V lost 5 bases, and 7 bases had no gene match. CDR1 and CDR2 (germline): MNHEY, SMNVEV (reference sequence). The CDR3 is 15 residues long. The CDR3 DNA is TGTGCCAGCAGTCAGCGACTAGCGGTTACCTACGAGCAGTACTTC. Its translation: CASSQRLAVTYEQYF.

J is TRBJ2-5 and V is TRBV29-1; D is uncertain. The CDR3 runs to 17 residues. Trimming stripped 4 bases from V and 5 bases from J, with 26 bases between. Germline CDR1 reads SQVTM; CDR2 reads ANQGSEA. The CDR3: CSVGPHLTFAALETQYF. For the CDR3, the DNA is TGCAGCGTTGGTCCCCACCTTACGTTCGCCGCGCTTGAGACCCAGTACTTC.

As for this clone: This specimen includes other DNA sequences encoding the same CDR3. The V call is TRBV6-1, the J call TRBJ2-3, with TRBD2 matching 12 bases. Germline lookup yields CDR1 MNHNS and CDR2 SASEGT. This CDR3 has 15 residues. V dropped 2 bases and J dropped 4; count of bases not matched to a gene: 1. This CDR3 reads CASSELAGGPDTQYF. The CDR3 nucleotides read TGTGCCAGCAGTGAACTAGCGGGGGGGCCAGATACGCAGTATTTT.

The chain recombines TRBV7-9 with TRBJ1-5, with TRBD1 matching over 12 bases. The CDR3 covers 15 residues. Germline trimming cut 5 bases from V and 5 bases from J; bases unmatched to any gene: 4. From germline, CDR1 is SEHNR and CDR2 FQNEAQ (reference sequence). In nucleotides, the CDR3 is TGTGCCAGCAGCATGGGACAGGGGGCCCATCAGCCCCAGCATTTT. It is translated as CASSMGQGAHQPQHF.

The genes are TRBV5-1 and TRBJ2-1; perhaps TRBD2 as D (6 bases). Trimming removed 4 bases at V and 0 bases at J, with 11 bases between. CDR1 is SGHRS and CDR2 is YFSETQ in the germline V gene. The CDR3 has 15 amino acids. The CDR3 here is CASSPGGFSYNEQFF. The CDR3 DNA reads as TGCGCCAGCAGCCCCGGGGGTTTCTCCTACAATGAGCAGTTCTTC.

This clone was seen a few times. The rearrangement joins TRBV5-4 to TRBJ2-2; D gene ambiguous. CDR3 length: 14 residues. Germline CDR1 SGHNT, CDR2 YYREEE (reference sequence). Deletions cut 4 bases from V and 2 bases from J, with 9 bases between. CDR3 in DNA: TGTGCCAGCAGCCGCGGCCGTAACACCGGGGAGCTGTTTTTT. Translation: CASSRGRNTGELFF.

V is TRBV5-1 and J is TRBJ1-5; D perhaps matches TRBD1 (5 bases). Germline loops: CDR1 SGHRS, CDR2 YFSETQ. V gave up 4 bases and J gave up 3 bases, with 11 bases separating them. The CDR3 is made up of 14 amino acids. CDR3 sequence reads: CASSQDGHNQPQHF. The CDR3 nucleotides are TGCGCCAGCAGCCAGGACGGACACAATCAGCCCCAGCATTTT.

The chain employs TRBV11-1 and TRBJ2-2; D call uncertain. Germline values: CDR1 SGHAT, CDR2 FQDESV (reference sequence). The CDR3 loop spans 14 amino acids. Trimming cost V 4 bases and J 5 bases, with 11 bases left between them. DNA of the CDR3: TGTGCCAGCAGCTATGCCCAGGTGACCGGGGAGCTGTTTTTT. It is translated as CASSYAQVTGELFF.

The V gene is TRBV10-1, the J gene TRBJ1-3, with D tentatively TRBD1 (6 bases). Germline V gene data show CDR1 as WNHNN and CDR2 as SYGVQD (reference sequence). V lost 2 bases, J lost 0 bases, and 11 bases lay in between. CDR3 size: 16 residues. This CDR3 reads CASSEDRPFSGNTIYF. CDR3 bases: TGCGCCAGCAGTGAGGACAGGCCTTTCTCTGGAAACACCATATATTTT.

This clone came up many times. The sample contains more than one DNA sequence encoding this CDR3. The chain's CDR3 is CAWSDQGGTEAFF. CDR3 nucleotide sequence: TGTGCCTGGAGTGACCAGGGGGGCACTGAAGCTTTCTTT. The rearrangement links TRBV30 to TRBJ1-1; 7 positions match TRBD1. CDR1 is GTSNPN, CDR2 SVGIG, per germline (reference sequence). The CDR3 loop spans 13 amino acids. Trimming cost V 1 base and J 4 bases; bases outside gene matches: 3.

This clone was found a few times. V is TRBV4-1 and J is TRBJ1-5, with D possibly matching TRBD1 (5 bases). The CDR3 covers 15 residues. V was trimmed by 2 bases and J by 3 bases, leaving 11 bases between them. Germline loops: CDR1 MGHRA, CDR2 YSYEKL. The CDR3 bases are TGCGCCAGCAGCCAATTTGGGACTCTCAATCAGCCCCAGCATTTT. It encodes CASSQFGTLNQPQHF.

The V and J genes are TRBV7-9 and TRBJ1-4, with D tentatively TRBD1 (6 bases). V dropped 1 base and J dropped 7 bases, with 13 bases sitting between them. From germline, CDR1 is SEHNR and CDR2 FQNEAQ (reference sequence). CDR3 length: 15 residues. CDR3 bases: TGTGCCAGCAGCTTAGTCTTAGGGGGGGGTGAAAAACTGTTTTTT. This encodes CASSLVLGGGEKLFF.

The chain links TRBV6-1 to TRBJ2-7, with 10 positions matching TRBD2. Germline lookup yields CDR1 MNHNS and CDR2 SASEGT. The trim removed 5 bases at V and 5 bases at J, leaving 9 bases unmatched. The CDR3 loop spans 15 amino acids. DNA for the CDR3: TGTGCCAGCAGTAGTAGCGGGGGGCCTCGGGACGAGCAGTACTTC. Residues: CASSSSGGPRDEQYF.